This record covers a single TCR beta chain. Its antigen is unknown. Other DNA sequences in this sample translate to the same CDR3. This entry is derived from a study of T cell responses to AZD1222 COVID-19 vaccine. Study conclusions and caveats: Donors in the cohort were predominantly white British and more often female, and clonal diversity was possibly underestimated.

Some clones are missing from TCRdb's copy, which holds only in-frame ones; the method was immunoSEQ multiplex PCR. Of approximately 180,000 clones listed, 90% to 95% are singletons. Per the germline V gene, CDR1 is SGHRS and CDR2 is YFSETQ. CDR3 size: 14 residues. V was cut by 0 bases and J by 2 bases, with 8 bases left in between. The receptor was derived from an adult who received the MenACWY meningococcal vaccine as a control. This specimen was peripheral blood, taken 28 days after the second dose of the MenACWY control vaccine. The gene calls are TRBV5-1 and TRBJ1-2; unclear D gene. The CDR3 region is CASSLGQSNYGYTF. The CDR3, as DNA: TGCGCCAGCAGCTTGGGGCAGTCCAACTATGGCTACACCTTC. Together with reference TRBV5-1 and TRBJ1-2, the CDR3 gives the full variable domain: KAGVTQTPRYLIKTRGQQVTLSCSPISGHRSVSWYQQTPGQGLQFLFEYFSETQRNKGNFPGRFSGRQFSNSRSEMNVSTLELGDSALYLCASSLGQSNYGYTFGSGTRLTVV.